Listed below are T cell receptor beta chains from one sample, sequenced in a study of patients and donors after allogeneic stem cell transplantation. TCRdb ran MiXCR on the RT-PCR reads and lists one entry per CDR3 protein. This table has about a million distinct CDR3 sequences, more than 15% appearing once. The specimen sequenced was blood, either unsorted or a sorted T cell fraction (not recorded which). These receptors were obtained from a human donor who was either an allogeneic HSCT recipient or a stem cell or donor lymphocyte infusion donor (not recorded which). It is not recorded whose cells these are; they may come from a transplant donor. CDR3s include the opening cysteine and the closing phenylalanine or tryptophan. The order of the fields is V gene, D gene, clone size, J gene, CDR3 DNA, CDR3 protein. The D gene is left open where the match is weak. Clone size, where shown, is once, few, many, or a class for clones that have expanded.

>TRBV5-1|.|.|TRBJ2-1
TGCGCCAGCAGCTTGCAAGGGGGGGGCTCTGGTGAGCAGTTCTTC
CASSLQGGGSGEQFF
>TRBV30|TRBD2|.|TRBJ2-7
TGTGCCTGGAGTTTACTAGCGGGAGCATACGAGCAGTACTTC
CAWSLLAGAYEQYF
>TRBV2|.|few|TRBJ1-2
TGTGCCAGCAGAGTGATGCGGCACTTCAACTATGGCTACACCTTC
CASRVMRHFNYGYTF
>TRBV6-1|.|.|TRBJ1-2
TGTGCCAGCAGCCCCGGGACAAGGCGTGGCTACACCTTC
CASSPGTRRGYTF
>TRBV12-3/TRBV12-4|TRBD2|many|TRBJ2-5
TGTGCCAGCAGACTAGCGGGAGGCGAGACCCAGTACTTC
CASRLAGGETQYF
>TRBV4-3|.|.|TRBJ2-3
TGCGCCAGCAGCACCGACAGACCTTCTAGCACAGATACGCAGTATTTT
CASSTDRPSSTDTQYF
>TRBV12-3/TRBV12-4|.|.|TRBJ1-4
TGTGCCAGCAGTCGGACAGAAGCTAATGAAAAACTGTTTTTT
CASSRTEANEKLFF
>TRBV6-2/TRBV6-3|TRBD2|few|TRBJ2-1
TGTGCCAGCAGTTACCGGCGGGAGGTACGGTTCTTC
CASSYRREVRFF
>TRBV11-2|.|few|TRBJ1-1
TGTGCCAGCAGCTTTTACCCCGTAGGGCGGAAAGACACTGAAGCTTTCTTT
CASSFYPVGRKDTEAFF
>TRBV27|.|few|TRBJ1-1
TGTGCCAGCAGTTTATCGTTGGCGGTAGAAGCTTTCTTT
CASSLSLAVEAFF
>TRBV6-2/TRBV6-3|.|.|TRBJ2-4
TGTGCCAGCAGCCGCTGGTTAGTTAGCGGAGACCTAGCCAAAAACATTCAGTACTTC
CASSRWLVSGDLAKNIQYF
>TRBV18|TRBD1|few|TRBJ1-5
TGTGCCAGCTCACCACTACAGGGGGCAGAGCAGCCCCAGCATTTT
CASSPLQGAEQPQHF
>TRBV5-1|.|.|TRBJ2-7
TGCGCCAGCAGCTTGCTAGGGTCACACGAGCAGTACTTC
CASSLLGSHEQYF
>TRBV28|.|.|TRBJ1-1
TGTGCCAGCAGCCCACCTGCTCCGGGACCAAACACTGAAGCTTTCTTT
CASSPPAPGPNTEAFF
>TRBV12-3/TRBV12-4|TRBD2|few|TRBJ2-3
TGTGCCAGCAGTTCCCGTGGGACTAGCGCAGATACGCAGTATTTT
CASSSRGTSADTQYF
>TRBV7-2|.|.|TRBJ2-7
TGTGCCAGCAGCCCCGGACTAAACTCCTACGAGCAGTACTTC
CASSPGLNSYEQYF
>TRBV9|.|.|TRBJ2-1
TGTGCCAGCAGCACCGCGATAAGCTCCTACAATGAGCAGTTCTTC
CASSTAISSYNEQFF
>TRBV7-9|.|few|TRBJ1-5
TGTGCCAGCAGCTTAAACACAAATAGCAATCAGCCCCAGCATTTT
CASSLNTNSNQPQHF
>TRBV11-2|TRBD2|.|TRBJ2-7
TGTGCCAGCAGCTTAGTAGCCCCCCTAGCGGGGGCCCCCTACGAGCAGTACTTC
CASSLVAPLAGAPYEQYF
>TRBV20-1|.|.|TRBJ2-5
TGCAGTGCTAGAGAGCGGCAGGTTAGCGAGACCCAGTACTTC
CSARERQVSETQYF